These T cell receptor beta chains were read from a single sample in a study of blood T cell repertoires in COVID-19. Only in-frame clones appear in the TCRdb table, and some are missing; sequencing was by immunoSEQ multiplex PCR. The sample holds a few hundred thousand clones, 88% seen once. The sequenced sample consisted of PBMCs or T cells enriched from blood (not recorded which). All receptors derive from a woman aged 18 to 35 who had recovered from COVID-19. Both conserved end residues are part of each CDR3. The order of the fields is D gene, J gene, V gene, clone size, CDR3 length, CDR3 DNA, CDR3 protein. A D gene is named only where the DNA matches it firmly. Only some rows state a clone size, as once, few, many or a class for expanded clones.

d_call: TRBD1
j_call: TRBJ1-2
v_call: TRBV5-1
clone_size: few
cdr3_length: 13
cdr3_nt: TGCGCCAGCAGCCCCGGACAGGGAACGGGCTACACCTTC
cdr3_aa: CASSPGQGTGYTF

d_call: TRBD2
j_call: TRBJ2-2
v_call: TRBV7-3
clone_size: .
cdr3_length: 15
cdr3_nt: TGTGCCAGCAGCCCTAGCGGGGGGGCCACCGGGGAGCTGTTTTTT
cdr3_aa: CASSPSGGATGELFF

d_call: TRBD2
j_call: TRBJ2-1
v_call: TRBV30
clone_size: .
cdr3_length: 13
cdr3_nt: TGTGCCTGGAAGCGGGATGGGTGGAATGAGCAGTTCTTC
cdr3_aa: CAWKRDGWNEQFF

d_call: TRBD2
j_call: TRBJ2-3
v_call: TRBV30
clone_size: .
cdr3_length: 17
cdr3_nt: TGTGCCTGGAGTGGTTTCCCTAGCGGGGCCGGTATAGATACGCAGTATTTT
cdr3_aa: CAWSGFPSGAGIDTQYF

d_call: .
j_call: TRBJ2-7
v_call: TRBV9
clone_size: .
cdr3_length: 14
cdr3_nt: TGTGCCAGCAGCTTCACCGGGTCCCGGGACGAGCAGTACTTC
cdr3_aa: CASSFTGSRDEQYF

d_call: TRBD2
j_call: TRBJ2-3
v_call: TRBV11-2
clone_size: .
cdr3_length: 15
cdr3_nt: TGTGCCAGCAGCTTAGCGCGGGGGGGCACAGATACGCAGTATTTT
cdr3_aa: CASSLARGGTDTQYF

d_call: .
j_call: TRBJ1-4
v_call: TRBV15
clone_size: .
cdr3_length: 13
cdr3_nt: TGTGCCACCAGCAGAGATTTTAGAGAAAAACTGTTTTTT
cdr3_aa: CATSRDFREKLFF

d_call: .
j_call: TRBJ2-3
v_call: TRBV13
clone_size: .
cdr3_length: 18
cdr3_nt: TGTGCCAGCAGCCGAGTTTTCGGGGCAGGGGAACGCACAGATACGCAGTATTTT
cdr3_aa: CASSRVFGAGERTDTQYF

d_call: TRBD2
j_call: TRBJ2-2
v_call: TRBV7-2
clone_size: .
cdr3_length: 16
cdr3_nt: TGTGCCAGCAGCTTATGGGCTAGCGGGAGGATCGGGGAGCTGTTTTTT
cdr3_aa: CASSLWASGRIGELFF

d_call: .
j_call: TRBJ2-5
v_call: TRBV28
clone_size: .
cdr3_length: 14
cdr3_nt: TGTGCCAGCAGCCTGGTCAGGAGGGGAGAGACCCAGTACTTC
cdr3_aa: CASSLVRRGETQYF